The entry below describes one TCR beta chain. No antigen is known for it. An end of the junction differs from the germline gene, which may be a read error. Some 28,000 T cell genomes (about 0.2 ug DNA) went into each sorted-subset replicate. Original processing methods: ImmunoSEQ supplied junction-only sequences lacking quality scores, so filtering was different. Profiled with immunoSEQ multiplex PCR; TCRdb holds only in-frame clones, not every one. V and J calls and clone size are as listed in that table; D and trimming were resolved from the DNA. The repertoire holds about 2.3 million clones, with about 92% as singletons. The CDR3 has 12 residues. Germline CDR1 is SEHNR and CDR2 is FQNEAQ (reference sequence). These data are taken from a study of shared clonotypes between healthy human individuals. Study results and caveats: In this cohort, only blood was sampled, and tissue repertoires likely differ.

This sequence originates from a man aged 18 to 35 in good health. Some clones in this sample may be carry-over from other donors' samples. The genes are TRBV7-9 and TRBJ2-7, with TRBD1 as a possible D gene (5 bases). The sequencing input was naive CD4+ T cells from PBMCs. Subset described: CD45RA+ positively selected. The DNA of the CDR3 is TGTGCCAGCAGCGCCTCACAGGCCTCCCCTAACTTC. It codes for CASSASQASPNF.